This T cell receptor beta chain was profiled in a study of blood T cell repertoires in COVID-19 (dated by TCRdb to the early 2020s). For the wider study: Collaborator samples came from the United States, Italy and Spain and covered acute and convalescent phases of COVID-19. The prospective study material was composed of cDNA or gDNA derived from T cells, B-cell-depleted T cells, or PBMCs. The dataset comprised deeply sampled blood TCRbeta repertoires from subjects exposed to, actively infected with, or recovered from COVID-19. The repertoires were released in a freely available public database meant as a resource for research on the immune response to SARS-CoV-2. Samples were obtained from the ongoing ImmuneRACE study (first 160 participants) and from roughly 1,300 subjects provided by 6 global collaborators. A de-identified subject ID, COVID-19 status, age in years and sex were almost always included in the sample metadata. HLA class I and class II types, where available, came from metadata supplied by the sample provider rather than from assay-based typing. General study outcomes and caveats: Clinical and demographic metadata were provided uncurated, with the amount varying by source and participant.

Worth noting for this clone: The antigen it recognizes is unknown. Base qualities are not recorded, but no much larger clone differs from it by a single base.

Participants in the prospective study were aged roughly 18 to 89 years, lived in under 30 United States geographic areas, and enrolled through a virtual design. In the prospective study, cohorts were assigned on the basis of participant-reported clinical history obtained from a screening survey and a study questionnaire. Recovered participants in ImmuneRACE Cohort 3 were defined by two consecutive negative NP/OP PCR tests, clearance by a healthcare professional, or resolution of symptoms. In the prospective study, mobile phlebotomists collected whole blood, serum and a nasopharyngeal or oropharyngeal swab from each participant. Additional blood draws and questionnaires over an approximately 2-month period could optionally be provided by prospective study participants. Blood samples from the prospective study were shipped frozen or at room temperature prior to DNA extraction. TCRbeta CDR3 regions were amplified from genomic DNA by means of the immunoSEQ Assay, a bias-controlled multiplex PCR. The paper's processing steps were these. Nucleated cell counts per sample were estimated from amplification of reference gene primers within the assay. To quantify the absolute abundance of each unique TCRbeta CDR3 rearrangement, sequence reads were collapsed and filtered. For each sample, productive Simpson clonality was calculated as the square root of Simpson's diversity index over productive rearrangements. What TCRdb holds here is the immuneACCESS table cut down to in-frame rearrangements. Part of the clones is not present; checked against another copy, under half of the missing clones reflect an unresolved V gene, and the others are unexplained. V, J and clone size are taken as reported in that table, and D and trimming were inferred from the DNA itself. The table for this sample lists 85,000 to 130,000 clones; 65% to 90% of them were counted only once. Together, the top ten hold less than 3% of the sample.

The germline V gene gives CDR1 as SNHLY and CDR2 as FYNNEI. V and J lose 0 bases and 7 bases, and a span of 14 bases separates them. There are 15 amino acids in the CDR3, from cysteine to phenylalanine inclusive. Only the CDR3 DNA is retained, 45 bases long and in frame from the first base. The sequence links TRBV2 to TRBJ2-3; the D region possibly corresponds to TRBD2 (6 bases align). This sequence originates from a woman aged 50 to 60 who had recovered from COVID-19. Sequenced: PBMCs or T cells enriched from blood (not recorded which). CDR3 loop: CASSEAGGSTHTQYF. The nucleotide sequence reads TGTGCCAGCAGTGAAGCGGGAGGATCCACCCATACGCAGTATTTT.